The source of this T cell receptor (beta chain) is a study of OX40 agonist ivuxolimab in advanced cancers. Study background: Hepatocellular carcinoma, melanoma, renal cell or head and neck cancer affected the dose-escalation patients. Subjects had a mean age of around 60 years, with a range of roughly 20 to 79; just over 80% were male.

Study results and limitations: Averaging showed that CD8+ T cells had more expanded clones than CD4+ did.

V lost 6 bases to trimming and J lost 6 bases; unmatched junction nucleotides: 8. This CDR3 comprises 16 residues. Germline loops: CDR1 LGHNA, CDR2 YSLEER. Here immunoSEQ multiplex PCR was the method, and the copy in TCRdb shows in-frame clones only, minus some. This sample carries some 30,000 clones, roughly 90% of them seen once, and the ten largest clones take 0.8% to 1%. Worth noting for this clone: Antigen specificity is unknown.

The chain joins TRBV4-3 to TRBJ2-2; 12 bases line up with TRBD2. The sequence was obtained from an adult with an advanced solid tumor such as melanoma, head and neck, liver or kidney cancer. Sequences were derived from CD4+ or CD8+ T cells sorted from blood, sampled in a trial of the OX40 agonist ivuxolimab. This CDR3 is CASSLLLAGGAGELFF. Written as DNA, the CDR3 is TGCGCCAGCAGTCTCCTTCTAGCGGGAGGGGCCGGGGAGCTGTTTTTT.